The 32 T cell receptor beta chains presented below share a single source sample, sequenced in a study of T cell responses to AZD1222 COVID-19 vaccine. TCRdb's table, derived via immunoSEQ multiplex PCR, lists solely in-frame clones and lacks some. The repertoire holds over 50,000 clones, approximately 85% seen once, with 26% in the top ten. Sequenced here: peripheral blood, sampled 28 days after the second AZD1222 dose. The receptors were gathered from an adult who received the AZD1222 COVID-19 vaccine.

The rearrangement links TRBV7-2 to TRBJ2-4; 9 bases are a match to TRBD1. V lost 1 base and J lost 8; bases outside the gene matches: 3. This CDR3 comprises 14 residues. Germline V CDR1 and CDR2: SGHTA, FQGNSA. As DNA, the CDR3 is TGTGCCAGCAGCTTAGGACAGGGGGTTGACATTCAGTACTTC. It encodes CASSLGQGVDIQYF.

This clone has just one count. DNA of the CDR3: TGTGCCAGCGGACAGGGCCACTACGAGCAGTACTTC. This encodes CASGQGHYEQYF. The chain combines TRBV6-1 with TRBJ2-7; 8 bases match TRBD1. The CDR3 contains 12 residues. The trim removed 8 bases at V and 3 bases at J, leaving 3 bases unmatched. Germline CDR1 and CDR2: MNHNS and SASEGT.

This chain connects TRBV12-3 or TRBV12-4 to TRBJ1-2, with unresolved D. CDR3 length: 11 residues. V was cut by 8 bases and J by 2 bases, with 6 bases left in between. The CDR3 protein is CASAENYGYTF. DNA of the CDR3: TGTGCCAGCGCCGAAAACTATGGCTACACCTTC.

The rearrangement joins TRBV4-1 to TRBJ2-7, with D perhaps TRBD2 (5 bases). Germline V CDR1 and CDR2: MGHRA, YSYEKL. Trimming pared 1 base from V and 0 bases from J, leaving 10 bases between. The CDR3 consists of 15 residues. The CDR3 nucleotides read TGCGCCAGCAGCCAAGCCGAGGGAAGCTCCTACGAGCAGTACTTC. The encoded protein is CASSQAEGSSYEQYF.

The rearrangement uses TRBV20-1 and TRBJ2-3; no clear D. This CDR3 is 16 amino acids long. Trimming pared 3 bases from V and 1 base from J, leaving 17 bases between. Germline CDR1 is DFQATT and CDR2 is SNEGSKA (reference sequence). The CDR3 reads CSASGRSGSGTDTQYF. CDR3 DNA: TGCAGTGCTAGTGGAAGGAGTGGGTCTGGCACAGATACGCAGTATTTT.

V is TRBV28 and J is TRBJ1-1; D remains ambiguous. The V and J ends lost 6 bases and 10 bases respectively, with 12 bases between them. The CDR3 totals 11 residues. Looked up from germline, CDR1 is MDHEN and CDR2 is SYDVKM. As DNA, the CDR3 is TGTGCCAGCAGACTGAGGGAAGGAGCTTTCTTT. The encoded protein is CASRLREGAFF.

V and J are TRBV7-6 and TRBJ2-7; 10 bases align to TRBD1. This CDR3 comprises 15 residues. CDR1 SGHVS and CDR2 FNYEAQ come from the germline V gene. V shed 3 bases and J 7 bases; nucleotides not matched to a gene: 9. CDR3 DNA sequence: TGTGCCAGCAGCTTTATGGACAGGGGGTCGGGAGAGCAGTACTTC. Translating it yields CASSFMDRGSGEQYF. The variable domain in full, with the rest retrieved from reference TRBV7-6 and TRBJ2-7, is GAGVSQSPRYKVTKRGQDVALRCDPISGHVSLYWYRQALGQGPEFLTYFNYEAQQDKSGLPNDRFSAERPEGSISTLTIQRTEQRDSAMYRCASSFMDRGSGEQYFGPGTRLTVT.

A single count supports this clone. This chain connects TRBV5-5 to TRBJ1-2; unclear D gene. Trimming took 0 bases from V and 0 from J, leaving 9 bases between them. This CDR3 has 15 residues. CDR1 is SGHKS and CDR2 is YYEKEE in the germline V gene (reference sequence). The DNA for the CDR3 is TGTGCCAGCAGCTTGGTTGCTGGAGCTAACTATGGCTACACCTTC. Protein product: CASSLVAGANYGYTF.

The table lists this clone with a few counts. The rearrangement links TRBV7-2 to TRBJ2-2; D perhaps matches TRBD1 (5 bases). V was clipped by 3 bases and J by 2 bases, with 16 bases between them. The germline V gene has CDR1 SGHTA and CDR2 FQGNSA. The CDR3 consists of 17 residues. The CDR3 reads CASSFFFGQGNTGELFF. In DNA form, the CDR3 reads TGTGCCAGCAGCTTTTTTTTTGGGCAGGGTAACACCGGGGAGCTGTTTTTT.

The chain employs TRBV28 and TRBJ1-5, with D perhaps matching TRBD1 (5 bases). CDR1 is MDHEN, CDR2 SYDVKM, per germline. The ends were cut back, 8 bases at V and 4 bases at J, with 12 bases in the middle. The CDR3 covers 13 residues. This CDR3 is CASRLGTNQPQHF. In DNA form, the CDR3 reads TGTGCCAGCCGTCTGGGGACTAATCAGCCCCAGCATTTT.

The chain links TRBV19 to TRBJ2-7; TRBD2 might be the D (6 bases). Germline loops: CDR1 LNHDA, CDR2 SQIVND (reference sequence). CDR3 length: 16 amino acids. Trimming pared 0 bases from V and 0 bases from J, leaving 12 bases between. Written as DNA, the CDR3 is TGTGCCAGTAGTATAGATGGCGGGATGAGCTCCTACGAGCAGTACTTC. It yields the protein CASSIDGGMSSYEQYF.

V gene TRBV30 combines with J gene TRBJ1-5; D not certain. This CDR3 region has 13 residues. Germline CDR1 reads GTSNPN; CDR2 reads SVGIG (reference sequence). With 5 bases removed from V and 0 bases from J, the gap between germline ends came to 8 bases. In DNA form, the CDR3 reads TGTGCCTGGTTTGACGATAGCAATCAGCCCCAGCATTTT. Translated: CAWFDDSNQPQHF.

This clone has a handful of counts. This chain joins TRBV6-2 or TRBV6-3 and TRBJ1-5; 9 nucleotides match TRBD1. The J segment lost 0 bases and the V segment lost 5 bases, leaving 11 bases of the junction unmatched. The length of the CDR3 is 18 residues. Germline V gene data show CDR1 as MNHEY and CDR2 as SVGEGT. CDR3 in amino acids: CASSPPWTGANSNQPQHF. CDR3 bases: TGTGCCAGCAGTCCCCCATGGACAGGGGCAAATAGCAATCAGCCCCAGCATTTT.

The V and J genes are TRBV28 and TRBJ2-1; 8 bases line up with TRBD2. Germline V gives CDR1 MDHEN, CDR2 SYDVKM. V shed 7 bases and J 7 bases; nucleotides not matched to a gene: 9. The CDR3 is 14 amino acids. CDR3 sequence (DNA): TGTGCCAGCACCCGACTAGCGAGAGGGAATGAGCAGTTCTTC. This sequence encodes CASTRLARGNEQFF.

Of note for this clone: At the DNA level, this CDR3 is encoded by other sequences in the same sample as well. The gene calls are TRBV6-5 and TRBJ2-7, with TRBD2 identical over 7 bases. J lost 4 bases, V lost 0 bases, and 6 bases had no gene match. The CDR3 covers 15 residues. From germline, CDR1 is MNHEY and CDR2 SVGAGI. The DNA for the CDR3 is TGTGCCAGCAGTTACTCGGGCGGGAGCTCTTACGAGCAGTACTTC. This codes for CASSYSGGSSYEQYF.

The chain joins TRBV27 to TRBJ2-2, with TRBD2 as a possible D gene (5 bases). Trimming removed 5 bases from V and 5 bases from J, with 15 bases in between. The CDR3 contains 15 residues. The germline gives CDR1 MNHEY, CDR2 SMNVEV (reference sequence). CDR3 bases: TGTGCCAGCAGTCCATCCCGATCGGGGACCGGGGAGCTGTTTTTT. Its protein is CASSPSRSGTGELFF.

V usage is TRBV7-9 and J usage is TRBJ2-1; tentatively, D is TRBD1 (6 bases). The CDR3 contains 13 residues. The ends were cut back, 1 base at V and 5 bases at J, with 6 bases in the middle. Germline lookup yields CDR1 SEHNR and CDR2 FQNEAQ (reference sequence). The CDR3 coding sequence is TGTGCCAGCAGCTTAGGACAGGACAATGAGCAGTTCTTC. Translating it yields CASSLGQDNEQFF.

The chain is built from TRBV21-1 and TRBJ2-1; the table's TRBD2 call for D was not verified on the DNA. TRBV21-1 is a pseudogene locus. This CDR3 spans 19 amino acids. CDR3 protein: CASSVLKSGRHTSYNKQFF. The CDR3 DNA is TGTGCCAGCAGCGTCCTTAAGAGCGGGAGGCACACATCCTACAATAAGCAGTTCTTC.

This clone appeared a few times. This chain connects TRBV12-3 or TRBV12-4 to TRBJ2-5; D gene ambiguous. V lost 3 bases, J lost 7 bases, and 12 bases lay in between. The CDR3 is 13 amino acids. CDR3 nucleotides: TGTGCCAGCAGTTTGGGCCTCAAGGGGACCCAGTACTTC. Protein product: CASSLGLKGTQYF.

This clone was detected a few times. CDR3 sequence reads: CASRSEARLDHEQYF. For the CDR3, the DNA is TGTGCCAGCAGATCAGAAGCCAGGCTGGACCACGAGCAGTACTTC. The chain combines TRBV5-4 with TRBJ2-7; no reliable D call. The CDR3 spans 15 residues. V lost 5 bases, J lost 5 bases, and 20 bases lay in between. Looked up from germline, CDR1 is SGHNT and CDR2 is YYREEE (reference sequence). Using reference TRBV5-4 and TRBJ2-7 for the parts outside the CDR3, the full variable domain is ETGVTQSPTHLIKTRGQQVTLRCSSQSGHNTVSWYQQALGQGPQFIFQYYREEENGRGNFPPRFSGLQFPNYSSELNVNALELDDSALYLCASRSEARLDHEQYFGPGTRLTVT.

This clone was observed a handful of times. The chain employs TRBV19 and TRBJ1-4; tentative D call: TRBD1 (5 bases). The CDR3 loop spans 15 amino acids. Trimming stripped 6 bases from V and 7 bases from J, with 18 bases between. The germline gives CDR1 LNHDA, CDR2 SQIVND (reference sequence). The DNA of the CDR3 is TGTGCCAGTAGGCCACCGGGACCGGGGGGTGAAAAACTGTTTTTT. It codes for CASRPPGPGGEKLFF. Drawing the rest from reference TRBV19 and TRBJ1-4, the complete variable domain is DGGITQSPKYLFRKEGQNVTLSCEQNLNHDAMYWYRQDPGQGLRLIYYSQIVNDFQKGDIAEGYSVSREKKESFPLTVTSAQKNPTAFYLCASRPPGPGGEKLFFGSGTQLSVL.

The chain links TRBV6-5 to TRBJ2-7; weak D call: TRBD1 (6 bases). The germline V and J ends were trimmed by 0 bases and 6 bases, with 12 bases remaining between them. Germline values: CDR1 MNHEY, CDR2 SVGAGI. CDR3 length: 14 residues. CDR3 coding DNA: TGTGCCAGCAGTTACTCGTTCAGGGGCGTCGAGCAGTACTTC. Amino acid sequence: CASSYSFRGVEQYF.

About this clone itself: Distinct nucleotide sequences in the sample also encode this CDR3. The chain recombines TRBV5-1 with TRBJ1-6, with D hard to call. There are 14 residues in the CDR3. CDR1 is SGHRS, CDR2 YFSETQ, per germline. Trimming took off 2 bases at V and 4 bases at J, with 7 bases between the two ends. In DNA form, the CDR3 reads TGCGCCAGCAGCTTAGATCCTTATAATTCACCCCTCCACTTT. Protein product: CASSLDPYNSPLHF.

The chain has TRBV6-5 and TRBJ1-2, with D unclear. Trimming left V 4 bases short and J 2 bases short, with 17 bases between. This CDR3 has 16 amino acids. CDR1 and CDR2 from the germline V gene are MNHEY and SVGAGI. The CDR3: CASSSPREGLNYGYTF. CDR3 DNA: TGTGCCAGCAGTTCCCCGCGGGAAGGACTGAACTATGGCTACACCTTC.

The chain recombines TRBV19 with TRBJ1-1, with D tentatively TRBD1 (5 bases). Germline CDR1 LNHDA, CDR2 SQIVND (reference sequence). The V gene lost 2 bases and the J gene lost 0 bases, with 10 bases spanning the gap. This CDR3 is built from 15 residues. CDR3 bases: TGTGCCAGTAGTATAAACGACAGAATGAACACTGAAGCTTTCTTT. It encodes CASSINDRMNTEAFF.

With respect to this clone: One end of the junction varies from germline; a read error may be responsible. This chain joins TRBV28 and TRBJ2-7, with D perhaps matching TRBD2 (5 bases). Germline V gives CDR1 MDHEN, CDR2 SYDVKM. This CDR3 has 12 residues. The CDR3 is CASSDPTLPGNF. In DNA, the CDR3 is TGTGCCAGCAGTGACCCAACCCTACCGGGGAACTTC.

This sequence joins TRBV28 and TRBJ2-7; 8 positions match TRBD2. The CDR3 consists of 15 residues. V shed 4 bases, J shed 7 bases, and the junction held 12 bases outside the gene matches. Germline CDR1 and CDR2: MDHEN and SYDVKM. DNA for the CDR3: TGTGCCAGCAGTTGGGTTAGCGGGAAAACAAAAGAGCAGTACTTC. Protein product: CASSWVSGKTKEQYF.

This clone was seen a single time. The genes are TRBV19 and TRBJ2-3; TRBD2 aligns across 7 bases. The CDR3 has 13 residues. The germline V gene encodes CDR1 LNHDA and CDR2 SQIVND (reference sequence). The ends lost 7 bases at V and 2 bases at J; junction bases unmatched: 3. The CDR3 protein is CASTSGDTDTQYF. CDR3 DNA: TGTGCCAGTACTAGCGGAGACACAGATACGCAGTATTTT.

The CDR3 spells CASSLLAGGLYNEQFF. As DNA, the CDR3 is TGTGCCAGCAGCCTCTTAGCGGGGGGGTTATACAATGAGCAGTTCTTC. The chain joins TRBV9 to TRBJ2-1; 11 positions match TRBD2. The CDR3 has 16 residues. With V trimmed by 4 bases and J by 4 bases, 7 bases remained unmatched. CDR1 SGDLS and CDR2 YYNGEE come from the germline V gene.

The V gene is TRBV5-6, the J gene TRBJ2-5, with D maybe TRBD2 (5 bases). V shed 3 bases and J shed 5 bases, with 8 bases lying between them. The CDR3 extends over 12 amino acids. CDR1 and CDR2 (germline): SGHDT, YYEEEE. The CDR3 loop is CASSWTGETQYF. Here the CDR3 DNA reads TGTGCCAGCAGCTGGACGGGGGAGACCCAGTACTTC.

V gene TRBV7-9 combines with J gene TRBJ2-7, with D perhaps given as TRBD1 or TRBD2 (5 bases each). CDR3 size: 17 residues. The V and J ends lost 5 bases and 2 bases respectively, with 22 bases between them. Germline assignment: CDR1 SEHNR and CDR2 FQNEAQ (reference sequence). The CDR3 here is CASSAAWGTDNAYEQYF. The CDR3 nucleotides are TGTGCCAGCAGCGCAGCCTGGGGGACGGATAACGCCTACGAGCAGTACTTC.

The J gene is TRBJ2-7, the V gene TRBV7-8; 10 bases fit TRBD2. Germline V gene data show CDR1 as SGHVS and CDR2 as FQNEAQ. This CDR3 spans 15 amino acids. The V and J ends lost 4 bases and 2 bases, in that order; junction bases with no gene match: 5. The CDR3 sequence is CASSWTSGYTYEQYF. The DNA for the CDR3 is TGTGCCAGCAGCTGGACTAGCGGCTATACCTACGAGCAGTACTTC.